This record covers a single TCR beta chain. The junction shows a germline mismatch at one end, possibly a read error. This record belongs to a study of T cells in Graves' hyperthyroidism and ophthalmopathy. Germline V lookup: CDR1 SGHRS, CDR2 YFSETQ. The CDR3 is 13 residues long. RNA transcripts yielded amplified TCR beta CDR3 regions. First-round RT-PCR with HTBI primers amplified the TCR CDR3 region. TCRdb analysed the multiplex PCR reads with MiXCR anew, one entry per CDR3 protein. Found here are 600,000 or so distinct CDR3 sequences, roughly 50% of them singletons; the top ten hold roughly 8.2%. Sequences were obtained from peripheral blood or thyroid tissue (not recorded which). The chain recombines TRBV5-1 with TRBJ2-2; tentatively, D is TRBD2 (5 bases). This TCR came from a woman between 18 and 30 years old with Graves' hyperthyroidism. CDR3 sequence: CASSRGKAGELFF. CDR3 nucleotide sequence: TGTGCCAGCAGCCGAGGGAAGGCCGGGGAGCTGTTTTTT.